The sequence of this T cell receptor beta chain was determined in a study of blood T cell repertoires in COVID-19. Study as a whole: COVID-19 samples, acute and convalescent, were from the United States, Italy and Spain. Sources were T cells, B-cell-depleted T cells, or PBMCs; the material itself was cDNA or gDNA.

In this sample, this clone turned up once. Per the study methods: Estimation of nucleated cell counts was performed using reference gene primer amplification. The data were produced by immunoSEQ multiplex PCR, yet TCRdb's version contains in-frame clones alone and is incomplete. D and trimming come from the DNA, and the V and J calls and clone size come from that table. Found here are approximately 150,000 clones, around 85% of them singletons; the top ten hold around 5%. The sample comprised peripheral blood. The sequence was obtained from a human donor in a cohort sampled during active COVID-19.

The CDR3 spells CAISESGTLSYNEQFF. The CDR3 region has the DNA TGTGCCATCAGTGAGAGCGGGACCCTGTCCTACAATGAGCAGTTCTTC. J is TRBJ2-1 and V is TRBV10-3; 7 bases are a match to TRBD2. Germline V gene data show CDR1 as ENHRY and CDR2 as SYGVKD. This CDR3 comprises 16 residues. The junction had 5 bases not matched to a gene; V was cut back by 2 bases and J by 1 base.